This T cell receptor beta chain was sequenced in a study of patients with pleural tuberculosis. Note on this clonotype: Mismatch with germline at one junction end may stem from a read error.

The CDR3 has 14 amino acids. Germline-derived CDR1 and CDR2 are MNHNS and SASEGT. TCRdb recomputed calls from the reads with MiXCR, one row per CDR3 protein. The table has around 30,000 distinct CDR3 sequences, 15% to 20% seen once. This clonotype was sampled from a human donor with pleural tuberculosis. The chain uses TRBV6-1 and TRBJ2-7, with 8 nucleotides matching TRBD1. Input material: peripheral blood. CDR3 residues: CASDSQQGVYGQYF. The CDR3 bases are TGTGCCAGCGATTCCCAACAGGGGGTCTACGGGCAGTACTTC.